The 16 T cell receptor beta chains presented below share a single source sample, sequenced in a study of circulating CD8 cells and anti-PD-1 response in melanoma. Each library started from about 15 ng of total RNA using the QIAseq Immune Repertoire TCR panel. Using its own MiXCR run on the reads, TCRdb lists one record per CDR3 protein. The sample contains a few hundred distinct CDR3 sequences, around 12% of which appear only once. Live CD3+CD8+TCRalphabeta+ cells were sorted into four subsets by PD-1 and/or TIGIT. Specimen: CD8+ T cells from PBMCs, collected at baseline or after one month of anti-PD-1 therapy (not recorded which). These receptors all come from a human donor with melanoma.

For this clonotype: A read error may account for a junction end that differs from germline. The chain uses TRBV4-1 and TRBJ2-2, with D possibly TRBD1 on 6 matching bases. The CDR3 sequence is 15 residues long. Looked up from germline, CDR1 is MGHRA and CDR2 is YSYEKL. For the CDR3, the DNA is TGCGCCAGCAGCCTGAACAGGGCGAACACCGGGGAGCTGCTTTTT. Its translation is CASSLNRANTGELLF.

Details on this clonotype: A read error may be the cause here, since a much bigger clone is one base away. The rearrangement uses TRBV7-2 and TRBJ2-3; the match to TRBD1 covers 7 bases. The germline CDR1 and CDR2 sequences are SGHTA and FQGNSA. J lost 1 base, V lost 4 bases, and 11 bases had no gene match. The CDR3 sequence is 17 residues long. The CDR3: CASSSGPGGRGTDTQYF. The CDR3 nucleotides are TGTGCCAGCAGCTCGGGTCCAGGGGGAAGGGGCACAGATACGCAGTATTTT.

This clonotype qualifies as medium-sized. The chain is built from TRBV19 and TRBJ2-1; unclear D gene. This CDR3 spans 14 amino acids. Germline assignment: CDR1 LNHDA and CDR2 SQIVND (reference sequence). V was trimmed by 6 bases and J by 9 bases, leaving 18 bases between them. CDR3 nucleotide sequence: TGTGCCAGTAGCCCAATACGGTCATTGGGTGAGCAGTTCTTC. It is translated as CASSPIRSLGEQFF.

The chain joins TRBV7-3 to TRBJ2-5, with 12 bases fitting TRBD2. Germline CDR1 and CDR2: SGHTA and FQGTGA. The CDR3 is made up of 15 amino acids. Germline trimming cut 6 bases from V and 5 bases from J; bases unmatched to any gene: 7. CDR3 loop: CASSRLAGVSETQYF. The CDR3 DNA follows: TGTGCCAGCAGTAGACTAGCGGGAGTGTCGGAGACCCAGTACTTC.

Relative to its sample, this clonotype is large. The V and J genes are TRBV27 and TRBJ2-7; D is ambiguous. With 6 bases removed from V and 5 bases from J, the gap between germline ends came to 17 bases. Looked up from germline, CDR1 is MNHEY and CDR2 is SMNVEV (reference sequence). The CDR3 consists of 14 residues. CDR3: CASSPAEALHEQYF. CDR3 nucleotide sequence: TGTGCCAGCAGCCCTGCAGAGGCTTTACACGAGCAGTACTTC.

This clonotype is medium-sized. The V call is TRBV7-6, the J call TRBJ2-7; the D is unclear. Germline CDR1 and CDR2: SGHVS and FNYEAQ. This CDR3 spans 13 amino acids. Trimming stripped 1 base from V and 3 bases from J, with 7 bases between. This CDR3 is CASSLGRSYEQYF. The CDR3 coding sequence is TGTGCCAGCAGCTTAGGACGGAGCTACGAGCAGTACTTC.

In its sample, this clonotype is large. This chain links TRBV4-3 with TRBJ1-3; 8 positions agree with TRBD1. This CDR3 region has 18 residues. After removal of 3 bases from V and 5 bases from J, the junction contained 15 bases not matched to a gene. Looked up from germline, CDR1 is LGHNA and CDR2 is YSLEER. The CDR3 DNA sequence: TGCGCCAGCAGCCAGCCCGGGACAGGCCTCAACGTGAGAAACACCATATATTTT. Residues: CASSQPGTGLNVRNTIYF.

This chain connects TRBV30 to TRBJ2-4; D is perhaps TRBD2 (5 bases). Germline lookup yields CDR1 GTSNPN and CDR2 SVGIG (reference sequence). V was shortened by 2 bases and J by 8 bases, with 16 bases between the two germline ends. The CDR3 covers 14 residues. The CDR3 region is CAWSSVGSEDIQYF. CDR3 nucleotide sequence: TGTGCCTGGAGTTCCGTCGGGTCGGAGGACATTCAGTACTTC. Supplemented by reference TRBV30 and TRBJ2-4, the full variable domain reads SQTIHQWPATLVQPVGSPLSLECTVEGTSNPNLYWYRQAAGRGLQLLFYSVGIGQISSEVPQNLSASRPQDRQFILSSKKLLLSDSGFYLCAWSSVGSEDIQYFGAGTRLSVL.

For this clonotype: One junction end disagrees with the germline gene, perhaps due to a read error. The gene calls are TRBV30 and TRBJ2-7; D call uncertain. Germline CDR1 and CDR2: GTSNPN and SVGIG (reference sequence). This CDR3 spans 13 amino acids. In nucleotides, the CDR3 is TGTGCCCGGAGTGTTGGGCCCGTCTACGAGCAGTACTTC. Encoded protein: CARSVGPVYEQYF.

On this clonotype: A read error is possible here, since a much larger clone lies one base away. V is TRBV19 and J is TRBJ2-7; D not certain. Germline V gene sequence: CDR1 LNHDA, CDR2 SQIVND (reference sequence). This CDR3 contains 13 residues. Trimming removed 3 bases at V and 3 bases at J, with 9 bases between. CDR3: CASSITRYYEQYF. The CDR3 nucleotides read TGTGCCAGTAGTATCACGCGTTACTACGAGCAGTACTTC.

In regard to this clonotype: A much larger clone differs from this one at a single base, so this may be a read error. The chain recombines TRBV20-1 with TRBJ2-1; unclear D gene. The assigned J gene may be wrong: the sequence end matches TRBJ2-7 better. Germline V gives CDR1 DFQATT, CDR2 SNEGSKA (reference sequence). There are 11 residues in the CDR3. CDR3: CSAPQYNEQYF. CDR3 DNA: TGCAGTGCTCCCCAGTACAATGAGCAGTACTTC.

This clonotype qualifies as large. This chain joins TRBV7-2 and TRBJ1-1; possible D gene TRBD1, 6 bases. Germline V gene sequence: CDR1 SGHTA, CDR2 FQGNSA. The CDR3 contains 16 residues. V was shortened by 5 bases and J by 0 bases, with 16 bases between the two germline ends. The DNA of the CDR3 is TGTGCCAGCAGCCTATACTCGGACAGTTTGAACACTGAAGCTTTCTTT. Translating gives CASSLYSDSLNTEAFF.

The chain employs TRBV4-3 and TRBJ2-4; D unresolved. The CDR3 is made up of 16 amino acids. The germline CDR1 and CDR2 sequences are LGHNA and YSLEER. V lost 0 bases to trimming and J lost 0 bases, with 9 bases between them. The CDR3 DNA sequence: TGCGCCAGCAGCCAAGAGCTAGATTTAGCCAAAAACATTCAGTACTTC. Translation gives CASSQELDLAKNIQYF.

Sample share makes this clonotype medium-sized. This chain connects TRBV20-1 to TRBJ2-1, with TRBD1 as a possible D gene (6 bases). V lost 0 bases and J lost 4, with 19 bases in between. Germline loops: CDR1 DFQATT, CDR2 SNEGSKA (reference sequence). There are 17 residues in the CDR3. The CDR3 coding sequence is TGCAGTGCTAGAGATCCAGACAGGCCGATCCTTTACAATGAGCAGTTCTTC. It yields the protein CSARDPDRPILYNEQFF.

By share of the sample, this clonotype is large. This chain connects TRBV25-1 to TRBJ2-7; the D gene is possibly TRBD2 (5 bases). The CDR3 is 13 amino acids. Trimming shortened V by 7 bases and J by 5 bases, and 15 bases separated the two germline ends. Germline V lookup: CDR1 MGHDK, CDR2 SYGVNS. This chain's CDR3 is CASTPPAADEQYF. CDR3 DNA sequence: TGTGCCAGCACCCCGCCAGCGGCAGACGAGCAGTACTTC.

Within the sample, this clonotype is large. It is likely a read error, because the conserved phenylalanine at the end of the CDR3 is missing. This sequence joins TRBV7-2 and TRBJ1-1; D ambiguous. The CDR3 loop spans 15 amino acids. Germline CDR1 and CDR2: SGHTA and FQGNSA. V lost 4 bases and J lost 2, with 14 bases in between. The CDR3 coding sequence is TGTGCCAGCAGCTCGAGGGTCTGGGTTAACACTGAAGCTTTCCTT. This gives the protein CASSSRVWVNTEAFL.